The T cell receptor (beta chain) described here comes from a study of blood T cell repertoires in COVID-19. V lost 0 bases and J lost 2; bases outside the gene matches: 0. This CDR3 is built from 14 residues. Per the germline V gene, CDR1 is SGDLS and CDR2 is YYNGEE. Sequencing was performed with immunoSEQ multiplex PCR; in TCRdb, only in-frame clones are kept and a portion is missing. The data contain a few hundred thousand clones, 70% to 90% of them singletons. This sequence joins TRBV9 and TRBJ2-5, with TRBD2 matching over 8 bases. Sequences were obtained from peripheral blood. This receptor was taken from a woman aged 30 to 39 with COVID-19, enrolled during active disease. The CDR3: CASSVAGGQETQYF. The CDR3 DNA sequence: TGTGCCAGCAGCGTAGCGGGGGGGCAAGAGACCCAGTACTTC.